The 2 T cell receptor beta chains below were found in one sample sequenced in a study of OX40 agonist ivuxolimab in advanced cancers. The method behind the library was the immunoSEQ multiplex PCR assay. TCRdb mirrors the immuneACCESS table, restricted to in-frame sequences. Some clones are absent from its copies; in checked studies, under half trace to an unresolved V gene, and the reason for the others is unknown. Present in this sample are tens of thousands of clones, about 83% of which were seen just once. Of the sample, about 16% is held by the ten largest clones. The sample here was CD4+ or CD8+ T cells sorted from blood, taken in a trial of the OX40 agonist ivuxolimab. These TCRs come from an adult with an advanced solid tumor such as melanoma, head and neck, liver or kidney cancer.

The V gene is TRBV18, the J gene TRBJ1-4; no clear D. Trimming cost V 2 bases and J 13 bases, with 14 bases left between them. Germline-derived CDR1 and CDR2 are KGHSH and LQKENI. There are 13 residues in the CDR3. This chain's CDR3 is CASSPSNLGGLFF. In DNA form, the CDR3 reads TGTGCCAGCTCACCAAGTAATCTAGGCGGACTGTTTTTT.

This clone has just one count. V and J are TRBV30 and TRBJ1-5, with D unclear. V lost 0 bases and J 5 bases, leaving 8 bases between the germline ends. The CDR3 sequence is 13 residues long. Germline CDR1 and CDR2: GTSNPN and SVGIG (reference sequence). CDR3 in DNA: TGTGCCTGGAGTGTAGACTGGGATCAGCCCCAGCATTTT. It translates to CAWSVDWDQPQHF.